This T cell receptor (beta chain) was found in a study of kidney transplant recipient with SARS-CoV-2 infection (dated by TCRdb to the early 2020s). In light of the paper, this sample's time point label describes: pre-pandemic baseline sample and day 111 after first positive SARS-CoV-2 test. Remarks on this clonotype: Its antigen is currently not known. Base qualities are not recorded, but no much larger clone differs from it by a single base.

V sheds 3 bases and J sheds 6 bases, leaving 14 bases between their ends. The CDR3, from cysteine to phenylalanine, totals 14 residues. Only CDR3 DNA is held: 42 bases, read in frame from base 1. The germline V gene yields SNHLY for CDR1 and FYNNEI for CDR2. Sequencing was performed on an Illumina MiSeq. Profiling of the peripheral T cell repertoire targeted human TCRbeta genes. The authors' analysis ran thus. To account for variability over time, differences in clonotype abundance were tested using beta-binomial modelling. Expanded clonotypes were screened against the ImmuneCODE reference database of SARS-CoV-2-associated TCRs and were mapped to viral genome regions. Additional repertoire analyses were carried out for TRBV gene usage, CDR3 length, CDR3 amino acid overlap between time points, clonotype abundance distributions and Jaccard similarity. TCRdb reprocessed the public reads (quality trimming at Q25 with fastp, clone calling with MiXCR) and kept in-frame beta chains. Here each entry gathers all rows of one CDR3 protein and keeps the most common genes and DNA. The V and J calls and clone size are TCRdb's, not the authors'. This sample has fewer than 250,000 distinct CDR3 sequences in its table, and around 30% of those were observed once. The ten largest clones represent around 7.8% of the sample.

The clonotype was recovered from a male patient aged 30 to 39 who had COVID-19 and was a kidney transplant recipient. Some T cells seen after a transplant may have their origin in the graft donor. The source material was a blood sample, sampled at baseline and on roughly day 110 from a kidney transplant recipient. This chain joins TRBV2 to TRBJ2-5; the D gene is possibly TRBD2, with 6 bases matching. This receptor carries the CDR3 CASSESGSVKTQYF. The DNA reads as follows: TGTGCCAGCAGTGAGTCCGGGAGCGTAAAGACCCAGTACTTC. When the CDR3 is completed using the reference TRBV2 and TRBJ2-5 genes on either side, the full variable domain is EPEVTQTPSHQVTQMGQEVILRCVPISNHLYFYWYRQILGQKVEFLVSFYNNEISEKSEIFDDQFSVERPDGSNFTLKIRSTKLEDSAMYFCASSESGSVKTQYFGPGTRLLVL.